This T cell receptor (beta chain) emerged from a study of PD-1 blockade in classical Hodgkin lymphoma (dated by TCRdb to 2020 to 2022). About the study as a whole: Nivolumab dosing was 3 mg/kg intravenously every 2 weeks, continuing until either disease progression or unacceptable toxicity. To define a peripheral blood immune signature of response to PD-1 blockade in classical Hodgkin lymphoma, the study combined TCR beta sequencing with CyTOF.

Summary of the overall study and its limitations: Baseline TCR diversity was reported to be lower in newly diagnosed patients than in healthy donors, and even lower in relapsed/refractory patients. Baseline diversity similar to that of newly diagnosed patients was observed in trial patients achieving complete response, whereas significantly lower diversity was observed in partial responders and progressors. By C4D1, a significant rise was seen in CD4+ TCR diversity but not in CD8+ TCR diversity (p=0.0027 vs p=0.16), and the rise was most apparent among complete responders (p=0.02). The study was limited to a single clinical trial cohort, and causes of repertoire differences, possibly disease activity or prior therapy, remained undefined. Lower diversity was observed in patients in whom nivolumab was started less than 1 year after ASCT, and these patients were excluded from later analyses so that confounding by immune reconstitution would be avoided.

The intended sense of this specimen's time point label: cycle 1 day 1 (C1D1), immediately before nivolumab initiation. Relapse after autologous stem cell transplantation had occurred in all trial patients, and cohorts A, B and C were distinguished by prior brentuximab vedotin exposure. The trial cohort was composed of 56 patients with relapsed/refractory classical Hodgkin lymphoma, for whom complete response, partial response or progressive disease was recorded as best overall response. In the multi-cohort phase II CheckMate 205 trial, trial patients received single-agent nivolumab. An independent review committee assessed best overall response by applying the 2007 International Working Group response criteria. Trial PBMCs were obtained immediately prior to nivolumab initiation (C1D1) and on therapy at cycle 2 day 1 and cycle 4 day 1. Peripheral blood was collected in 8 mL Vacutainer Cell Preparation Tubes, from which PBMCs were isolated by centrifugation and then cryopreserved.

The Qiagen DNeasy kit was used to extract genomic DNA from unsorted PBMCs and from the negatively selected CD4+ and CD8+ fractions. TCR beta CDR3 regions were subjected to amplification by immunoSEQ multiplex PCR with primers that anneal to V and J segments. A synthetic immune receptor repertoire was used to minimize amplification bias, and remaining bias was computationally removed after sequencing. On the authors' methods: Custom Python scripts were used to quantify repertoire diversity as the Shannon entropy index. Unsorted, CD4+ and CD8+ repertoires were analyzed separately, except for combined analyses in which CD4+ and CD8+ sequences were merged in silico. Clonal expansion was defined as at least a 2-fold frequency increase after treatment relative to C1D1, with a pseudocount of 0.5 for undetected baseline clones. Singleton clones were defined as clones with 0 or 1 copy at C1D1, and non-singleton clones were defined as clones with 2 or more copies. Clones expanded in unsorted samples were annotated as CD4+, CD8+ or unknown by matching protein sequences in sorted samples from the same patient. Wilcoxon tests were applied to paired samples to test diversity changes from C1D1 to C4D1. This is the immuneACCESS table as TCRdb keeps it, with only in-frame sequences that have V and J called. A part of the clones is gone; compared with another copy, unresolved V genes explain less than half, and the rest is unexplained. V and J calls and clone size are those listed in that table; D and trimming were worked out from the DNA. The sample has roughly 40,000 clones on record, over 70% of them singletons. The top ten hold 7% to 9.5% of the sample.

In its sample, this clone was seen a few times. Its antigen is currently not known. No clone much larger than this one lies a single base away; base qualities are absent. The CDR3 has 13 amino acids, counting the end cysteine and phenylalanine. The DNA shown is the 39-base CDR3, in frame from base 1. Looking up the germline V gene (reference sequence) yields CDR1 LNHDA and CDR2 SQIVND. Trimming costs V 5 bases and J 1 base, and their ends lie 8 bases apart. The chain is encoded by TRBV19 joined to TRBJ1-2; the D gene is perhaps TRBD1, from 5 matching bases. The TCR was taken from a human donor with classical Hodgkin lymphoma. The sequencing used peripheral blood mononuclear cells (PBMCs), collected at baseline. The CDR3 in this case is CASSRQNNYGYTF. The sequence in DNA is TGTGCCAGTAGTCGACAGAATAACTATGGCTACACCTTC.